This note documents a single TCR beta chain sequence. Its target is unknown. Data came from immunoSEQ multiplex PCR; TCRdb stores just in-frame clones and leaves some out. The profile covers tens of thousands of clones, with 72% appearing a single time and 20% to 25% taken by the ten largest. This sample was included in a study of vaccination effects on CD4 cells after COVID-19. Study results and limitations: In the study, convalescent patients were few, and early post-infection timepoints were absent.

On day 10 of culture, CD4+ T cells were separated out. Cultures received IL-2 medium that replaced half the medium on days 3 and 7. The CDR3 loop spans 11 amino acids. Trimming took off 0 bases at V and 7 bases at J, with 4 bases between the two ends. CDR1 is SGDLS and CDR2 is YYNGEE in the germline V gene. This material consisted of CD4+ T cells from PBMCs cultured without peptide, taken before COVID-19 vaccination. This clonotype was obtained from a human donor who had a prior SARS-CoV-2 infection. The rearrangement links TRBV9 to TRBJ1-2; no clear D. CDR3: CASSVGGGYTF. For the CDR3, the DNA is TGTGCCAGCAGCGTAGGGGGTGGCTACACCTTC.